The text below deals with one T cell receptor beta chain. What it binds is not known. The data belong to a study of cytomegalovirus exposure and HLA in healthy donors. Study-wide context: The roughly 110 validation repertoires were reported in a later analysis to have been generated on the same platform as the roughly 630 first-cohort repertoires. Findings of the study overall: While the bulk of TCR sequences proved rare, some public TCRs turned up in many donors.

Per germline, CDR1 MDHEN and CDR2 SYDVKM. Trimming cost V 2 bases and J 2 bases, with 3 bases left between them. The CDR3 is 13 residues long. Repertoires were generated with immunoSEQ multiplex PCR, while TCRdb's copy carries only in-frame clones and drops some. The sample lists tens of thousands of clones, over 90% occurring once. The genes are TRBV28 and TRBJ2-2; no reliable D call. Sequences were obtained from PBMCs. The clonotype originates from a woman in her late teens or twenties in good health and CMV-seropositive. CDR3 in amino acids: CASSLLNTGELFF. The CDR3 DNA follows: TGTGCCAGCAGTTTACTAAACACCGGGGAGCTGTTTTTT.